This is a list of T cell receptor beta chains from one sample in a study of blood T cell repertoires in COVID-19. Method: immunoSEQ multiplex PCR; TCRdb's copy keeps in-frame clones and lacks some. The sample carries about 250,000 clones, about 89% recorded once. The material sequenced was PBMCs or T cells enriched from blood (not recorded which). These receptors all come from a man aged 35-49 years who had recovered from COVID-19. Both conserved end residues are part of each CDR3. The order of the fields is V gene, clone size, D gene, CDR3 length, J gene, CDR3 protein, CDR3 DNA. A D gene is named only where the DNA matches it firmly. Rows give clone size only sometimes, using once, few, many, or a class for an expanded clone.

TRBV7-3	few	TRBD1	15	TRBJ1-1	CASSRNPQGGTEAFF	TGTGCCAGCAGCCGGAATCCACAGGGGGGTACTGAAGCTTTCTTT
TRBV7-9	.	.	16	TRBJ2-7	CASSLAAGTDTYEQYF	TGTGCCAGCAGCTTAGCGGCCGGGACTGATACCTACGAGCAGTACTTC
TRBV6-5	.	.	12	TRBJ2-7	CASSYVSDEQYF	TGTGCCAGCAGTTACGTTAGCGACGAGCAGTACTTC
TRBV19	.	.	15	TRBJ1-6	CASSRKGGDNSPLHF	TGTGCCAGTAGTCGAAAGGGAGGGGATAATTCACCCCTCCACTTT
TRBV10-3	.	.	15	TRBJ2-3	CAIRLAESSTDTQYF	TGTGCCATCAGGTTAGCCGAATCTAGCACAGATACGCAGTATTTT
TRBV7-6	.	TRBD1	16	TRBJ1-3	CASSAPGTAKKNTIYF	TGTGCCAGCAGCGCCCCTGGGACAGCAAAAAAAAACACCATATATTTT
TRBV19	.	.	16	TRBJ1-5	CASSIIIISSNQPQHF	TGTGCCAGTAGTATAATAATTATCAGTAGCAATCAGCCCCAGCATTTT
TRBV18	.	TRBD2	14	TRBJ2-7	CASSLAGSTYEQYF	TGTGCCAGCTCACTAGCGGGGTCCACCTACGAGCAGTACTTC
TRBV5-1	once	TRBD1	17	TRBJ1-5	CASSLYPGQDSNQPQHF	TGCGCCAGCAGCTTGTACCCGGGACAGGATAGCAATCAGCCCCAGCATTTT
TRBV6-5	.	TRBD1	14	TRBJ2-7	CASSYSGTGDEQYF	TGTGCCAGCAGTTACTCAGGGACAGGGGACGAGCAGTACTTC
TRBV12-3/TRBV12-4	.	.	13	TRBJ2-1	CASRADMYNEQFF	TGTGCCAGCAGGGCCGACATGTACAATGAGCAGTTCTTC
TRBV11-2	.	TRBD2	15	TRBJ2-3	CASTYSGTSTDTQYF	TGTGCCAGCACCTATAGCGGGACTAGCACAGATACGCAGTATTTT
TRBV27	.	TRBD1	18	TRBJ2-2	CASSLDFLGRGKTGELFF	TGTGCCAGCAGTTTAGATTTTTTGGGCAGGGGGAAGACCGGGGAGCTGTTTTTT
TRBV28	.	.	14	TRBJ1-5	CASSLTVSNQPQHF	TGTGCCAGCAGTCTAACAGTTAGCAATCAGCCCCAGCATTTT
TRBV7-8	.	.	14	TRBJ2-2	CASSMGQNTGELFF	TGTGCCAGCAGCATGGGACAGAACACCGGGGAGCTGTTTTTT
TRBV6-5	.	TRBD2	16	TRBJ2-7	CASSYTRLAGIGEQYF	TGTGCCAGCAGTTATACTCGACTAGCCGGGATAGGCGAGCAGTACTTC
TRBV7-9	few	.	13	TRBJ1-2	CASSLAGANGYTF	TGTGCCAGCAGCTTAGCGGGGGCAAATGGCTACACCTTC
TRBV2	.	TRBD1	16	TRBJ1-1	CASRGDRGRKNTEAFF	TGTGCCAGCAGGGGGGACAGGGGGCGGAAGAACACTGAAGCTTTCTTT
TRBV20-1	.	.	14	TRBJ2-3	CSASSSMGTDTQYF	TGCAGTGCTAGTTCTAGCATGGGCACAGATACGCAGTATTTT
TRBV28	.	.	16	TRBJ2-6	CASSFQGSSGANVLTF	TGTGCCAGCAGTTTTCAGGGGAGCTCTGGGGCCAACGTCCTGACTTTC
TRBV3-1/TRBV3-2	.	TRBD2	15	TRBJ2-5	CASSPGLAREETQYF	TGTGCCAGCAGCCCAGGACTAGCGAGGGAAGAGACCCAGTACTTC
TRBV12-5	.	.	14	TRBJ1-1	CASGLGRVATEAFF	TGTGCTAGTGGTTTAGGGAGGGTGGCGACTGAAGCTTTCTTT
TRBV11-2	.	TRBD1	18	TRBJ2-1	CASSSLRSGDSLYNEQFF	TGTGCCAGCAGCTCTCTAAGATCCGGGGACAGTTTATACAATGAGCAGTTCTTC
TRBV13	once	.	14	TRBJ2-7	CASSRLDRTYEQYF	TGTGCCAGCAGCCGCTTGGACAGAACCTACGAGCAGTACTTC
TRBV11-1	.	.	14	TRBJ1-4	CASSPGTMHEKLFF	TGTGCCAGCAGCCCCGGGACAATGCATGAAAAACTGTTTTTT
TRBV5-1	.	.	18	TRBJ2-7	CASSFRAPTSLTNYEQYF	TGCGCCAGCAGCTTCAGGGCCCCGACCAGCCTGACAAACTACGAGCAGTACTTC
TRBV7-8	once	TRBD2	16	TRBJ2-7	CASSSWTSGAAYEQYF	TGTGCCAGCAGCTCATGGACTAGCGGGGCTGCCTACGAGCAGTACTTC
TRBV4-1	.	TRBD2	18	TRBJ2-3	CASSQGLAGISSTDTQYF	TGCGCCAGCAGCCAGGGACTAGCGGGTATATCTAGCACAGATACGCAGTATTTT
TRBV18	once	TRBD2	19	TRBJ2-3	CASSARASGGPSDTDTQYF	TGTGCCAGCTCTGCGCGGGCTAGCGGGGGCCCGTCGGACACAGATACGCAGTATTTT
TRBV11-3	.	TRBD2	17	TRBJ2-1	CASSLRRTSGGANEQFF	TGTGCCAGCAGCTTAAGGCGGACTAGCGGGGGGGCCAATGAGCAGTTCTTC
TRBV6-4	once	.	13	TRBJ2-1	CASSDPPAGEQFF	TGTGCCAGCAGTGACCCACCAGCGGGTGAGCAGTTCTTC
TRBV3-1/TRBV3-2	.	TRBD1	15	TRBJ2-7	CASSTTGGASYEQYF	TGTGCCAGCAGCACGACAGGGGGCGCTTCCTACGAGCAGTACTTC
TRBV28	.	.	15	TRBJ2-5	CASRQGGTLWETQYF	TGTGCCAGCAGACAAGGGGGAACTCTATGGGAGACCCAGTACTTC
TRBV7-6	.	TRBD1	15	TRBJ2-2	CASSSGQGRTGELFF	TGTGCCAGCAGCTCGGGACAGGGTCGGACCGGGGAGCTGTTTTTT
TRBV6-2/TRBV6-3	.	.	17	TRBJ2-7	CASSYSFSGQTSYEQYF	TGTGCCAGCAGTTACTCATTTTCGGGACAAACATCCTACGAGCAGTACTTC
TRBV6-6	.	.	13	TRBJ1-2	CASSMTPDYGYTF	TGTGCCAGCAGTATGACTCCCGACTATGGCTACACCTTC
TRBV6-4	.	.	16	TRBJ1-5	CASSDRARLRAGPQHF	TGTGCCAGCAGTGACCGAGCCAGACTTAGGGCGGGGCCCCAGCATTTT
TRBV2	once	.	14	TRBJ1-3	CASGTLGVGNTIYF	TGTGCCAGCGGGACTTTAGGGGTTGGAAACACCATATATTTT
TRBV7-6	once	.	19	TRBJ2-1	CASSPRASFRGRGYNEQFF	TGTGCCAGCAGCCCCCGGGCTAGCTTCAGAGGGAGAGGGTACAATGAGCAGTTCTTC